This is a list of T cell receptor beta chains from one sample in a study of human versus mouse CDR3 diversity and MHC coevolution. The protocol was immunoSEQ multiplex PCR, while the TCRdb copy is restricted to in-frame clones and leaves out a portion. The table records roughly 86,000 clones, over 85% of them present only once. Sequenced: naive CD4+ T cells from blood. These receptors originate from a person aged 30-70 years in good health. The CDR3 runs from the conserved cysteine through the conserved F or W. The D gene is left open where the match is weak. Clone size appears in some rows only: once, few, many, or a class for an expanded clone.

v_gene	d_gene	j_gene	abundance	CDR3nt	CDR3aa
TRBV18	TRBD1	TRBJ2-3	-	TGTGCCAGCTCGCCGCCCGGGACAGGGTTGTCCGATACGCAGTATTTT	CASSPPGTGLSDTQYF
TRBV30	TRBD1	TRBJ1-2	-	TGTGCCTGGGACAGGGCGAACTATGGCTACACCTTC	CAWDRANYGYTF
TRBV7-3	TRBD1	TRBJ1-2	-	TGTGCCAGCAGCGTAGACAGGGCCTATGGCTACACCTTC	CASSVDRAYGYTF
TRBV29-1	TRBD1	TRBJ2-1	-	TGCAGCGTTGCGACAGGGGGTTCCTACAATGAGCAGTTCTTC	CSVATGGSYNEQFF
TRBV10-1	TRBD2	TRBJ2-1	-	TGCGCCAGCAGGAAGCGGGAGGGCATCTACAATGAGCAGTTCTTC	CASRKREGIYNEQFF
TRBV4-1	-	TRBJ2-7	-	TGCGCCAGCAGCCGAGAGACGGGCTCCTACGAGCAGTACTTC	CASSRETGSYEQYF
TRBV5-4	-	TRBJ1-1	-	TGTGCCAGCAGCCTAAGGGGCGCGATGAACACTGAAGCTTTCTTT	CASSLRGAMNTEAFF
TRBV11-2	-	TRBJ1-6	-	TGTGCCAGCAGCTTAGATCTTGGAGTGGCTAACTCACCCCTCCACTTT	CASSLDLGVANSPLHF
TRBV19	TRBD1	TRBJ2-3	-	TGTGCCAGTAGTATAGCCTATTCGGGACAGGGGACAGATACGCAGTATTTT	CASSIAYSGQGTDTQYF
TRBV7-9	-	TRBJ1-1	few	TGTGCCAGCAGCTTCCAGGACACTGAAGCTTTCTTT	CASSFQDTEAFF
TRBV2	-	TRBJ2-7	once	TGTGCCAGCAGTGAAAGGCGGTTCTCCTACGAGCAGTACTTC	CASSERRFSYEQYF
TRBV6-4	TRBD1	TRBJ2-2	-	TGTGCCAGCAGTCAACAGGGGGCTAACACCGGGGAGCTGTTTTTT	CASSQQGANTGELFF
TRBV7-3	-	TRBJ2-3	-	TGTGCCAGCAGCTTAATAGCGTCCCCTAGCACAGATACGCAGTATTTT	CASSLIASPSTDTQYF
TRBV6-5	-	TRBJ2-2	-	TGTGCCAGCACCCGGACAGCGAACACCGGGGAGCTGTTTTTT	CASTRTANTGELFF
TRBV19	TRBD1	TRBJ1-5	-	TGTGCCAGTAGCGGACAGGCCCGGGTGGGGCCCCAGCATTTT	CASSGQARVGPQHF
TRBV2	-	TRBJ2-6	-	TGTGCCAGCAGCCCGGGCAGGGCTGGGGCCAACGTCCTGACTTTC	CASSPGRAGANVLTF
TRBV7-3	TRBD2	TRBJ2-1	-	TGTGCCAGCAGCTTAACCCCCTTTGGCGCGGGAGACGAGCAGTTCTTC	CASSLTPFGAGDEQFF